This is a list of T cell receptor beta chains from one sample in a study of blood T cell repertoires in COVID-19. Repertoires were generated with immunoSEQ multiplex PCR, while TCRdb's copy carries only in-frame clones and drops some. The data show 150,000 or so clones, with 80% to 90% seen just once and about 15% held by the top ten. The sample comprised peripheral blood. All receptors come from a middle-aged woman with acute or convalescent COVID-19. Both conserved end residues are part of each CDR3. The order of the fields is clone size, V gene, J gene, D gene, CDR3 protein, CDR3 DNA. A D gene is named only where the DNA matches it firmly. Size is stated for part of the rows, as once, few or many counts, or as a class when the clone is expanded.

NA	TRBV10-3	TRBJ2-7	TRBD1	CAISGTDPSYEQYF	TGTGCCATCAGCGGGACAGACCCTTCCTACGAGCAGTACTTC
few	TRBV6-5	TRBJ1-5	NA	CASSHQGSPQHF	TGTGCCAGCAGTCACCAGGGTTCGCCCCAGCATTTT
NA	TRBV24-1	TRBJ2-5	TRBD2	CATSDPERDYGQGETQYF	TGTGCCACCAGTGATCCCGAGCGGGACTATGGGCAAGGGGAGACCCAGTACTTC
NA	TRBV2	TRBJ1-6	NA	CASTLRGLSPLHF	TGTGCCAGCACTTTAAGGGGGTTGTCACCCCTCCACTTT
NA	TRBV24-1	TRBJ2-7	NA	CATSDPKGGDSQYF	TGTGCCACCAGTGATCCCAAGGGGGGGGATTCCCAGTACTTC
few	TRBV6-1	TRBJ2-7	NA	CASSEGASGYEQYF	TGTGCCAGCAGTGAGGGGGCTTCAGGCTACGAGCAGTACTTC
NA	TRBV6-5	TRBJ1-5	TRBD1	CASIKTGEQPQHF	TGTGCCAGCATCAAGACAGGGGAGCAGCCCCAGCATTTT
NA	TRBV19	TRBJ1-5	TRBD1	CATRTGKGQPQHF	TGTGCCACCCGGACAGGGAAGGGTCAGCCCCAGCATTTT
NA	TRBV27	TRBJ1-5	TRBD1	CASSTSRGRGSNQPQHF	TGTGCCAGCAGTACTAGCAGGGGGCGAGGTAGCAATCAGCCCCAGCATTTT
NA	TRBV7-2	TRBJ1-2	NA	CASSLGQNGYTF	TGTGCCAGCAGCCTCGGACAGAATGGCTACACCTTC
NA	TRBV24-1	TRBJ2-7	NA	CATSDLRRKHSYEQYF	TGTGCCACCAGTGATTTGAGGCGGAAACACTCCTACGAGCAGTACTTC
NA	TRBV9	TRBJ1-4	NA	CASSASTATNEKLFF	TGTGCCAGCAGCGCATCGACAGCAACTAATGAAAAACTGTTTTTT
NA	TRBV28	TRBJ1-3	TRBD1	CASSEPRGTGINTIYF	TGTGCCAGCAGTGAACCAAGAGGGACAGGTATAAACACCATATATTTT
NA	TRBV4-1	TRBJ2-7	NA	CASSQIGRGSYEQYF	TGCGCCAGCAGCCAGATAGGCAGGGGCTCCTACGAGCAGTACTTC
NA	TRBV10-3	TRBJ1-1	TRBD1	CAIQTGDHWTEAFF	TGTGCCATCCAGACAGGGGACCATTGGACTGAAGCTTTCTTT
NA	TRBV24-1	TRBJ1-2	NA	CATSEDRSRGYTF	TGTGCCACCAGTGAAGACAGGAGCCGGGGCTACACCTTC
NA	TRBV5-5	TRBJ2-1	TRBD2	CASSLLLSGDSYNEQFF	TGTGCCAGCAGCTTGCTCCTAAGCGGGGATAGTTACAATGAGCAGTTCTTC
NA	TRBV19	TRBJ1-1	TRBD1	CASSGDRGRGTEAFF	TGTGCCAGTAGTGGCGACAGGGGGCGGGGGACTGAAGCTTTCTTT
NA	TRBV20-1	TRBJ2-5	NA	CSASDPMSGRSLQETQYF	TGCAGTGCTAGTGATCCGATGTCGGGTCGGAGTCTACAAGAGACCCAGTACTTC
NA	TRBV7-3	TRBJ2-2	TRBD1	CASSPTGAGELFF	TGTGCCAGCAGCCCGACAGGGGCCGGGGAGCTGTTTTTT
once	TRBV9	TRBJ2-5	NA	CASSVGGQETQYF	TGTGCCAGCAGCGTAGGCGGACAAGAGACCCAGTACTTC
NA	TRBV24-1	TRBJ2-2	NA	CATSDDSSNTGELFF	TGTGCCACCAGTGACGACAGTTCGAACACCGGGGAGCTGTTTTTT
NA	TRBV27	TRBJ2-7	TRBD2	CASSLWGLAGADEQYF	TGTGCCAGCAGTTTATGGGGACTAGCGGGAGCCGACGAGCAGTACTTC
NA	TRBV7-3	TRBJ1-6	TRBD1	CASSLRGQGNSPLHF	TGTGCCAGCAGTTTACGGGGACAGGGGAATTCACCCCTCCACTTT
once	TRBV24-1	TRBJ2-3	NA	CATSESSFTQYF	TGTGCCACCAGTGAGTCTAGCTTTACGCAGTATTTT
NA	TRBV24-1	TRBJ2-2	TRBD2	CATSDFWASGPNTGELFF	TGTGCCACCAGTGATTTTTGGGCTAGCGGCCCGAACACCGGGGAGCTGTTTTTT
once	TRBV28	TRBJ2-3	TRBD2	CASSSGAQGDTQYF	TGTGCCAGTAGTAGCGGGGCCCAAGGAGATACGCAGTATTTT
NA	TRBV4-2	TRBJ2-7	NA	CASSQDRDSYEQYF	TGTGCCAGCAGCCAAGACAGGGACTCCTACGAGCAGTACTTC
NA	TRBV27	TRBJ2-1	NA	CASSPLTTNNEQFF	TGTGCCAGCAGTCCCCTGACAACGAACAATGAGCAGTTCTTC
NA	TRBV9	TRBJ1-1	NA	CASSVAMNTEAFF	TGTGCCAGCAGCGTAGCTATGAACACTGAAGCTTTCTTT
NA	TRBV5-1	TRBJ2-1	TRBD2	CASSLTSGDYNEQFF	TGCGCCAGCAGCTTAACTAGCGGGGATTACAATGAGCAGTTCTTC
NA	TRBV6-6	TRBJ2-1	TRBD2	CASSPLAGGKTTYNEQFF	TGTGCCAGCAGTCCCCTAGCGGGGGGAAAAACAACCTACAATGAGCAGTTCTTC
NA	TRBV6-5	TRBJ1-4	NA	CASSSQGLKSEKLFF	TGTGCCAGCAGTTCGCAGGGACTTAAGAGTGAAAAACTGTTTTTT
NA	TRBV9	TRBJ1-1	TRBD1	CASSVGQGNTEAFF	TGTGCCAGCAGCGTAGGACAGGGGAACACTGAAGCTTTCTTT
NA	TRBV6-5	TRBJ1-5	TRBD1	CASSPRDRGNQPQHF	TGTGCCAGCAGTCCCCGGGACAGGGGCAATCAGCCCCAGCATTTT
once	TRBV9	TRBJ1-3	NA	CASSVGSQNSGNTIYF	TGTGCCAGCAGCGTAGGTTCACAGAACTCTGGAAACACCATATATTTT
NA	TRBV11-2	TRBJ1-1	NA	CASSPLGEYEAFF	TGTGCCAGCAGCCCCTTGGGCGAATATGAAGCTTTCTTT